This T cell receptor (beta chain) appears in the sequencing data of a study of naive and memory T cell subsets. The CDR3 extends over 12 amino acids. The germline gives CDR1 MNHEY, CDR2 SVGEGT. V was pared by 9 bases and J by 6 bases, with 12 bases between. The beta constant-region primer was an equimolar mix of two oligonucleotides covering TRBC1 and TRBC2. Nested alpha and beta constant-region primers with the SP2 primer drove four PCR rounds on ligated cDNA. One entry per CDR3 protein results from TCRdb running MiXCR on the UMI-ligation and nested PCR reads. The sample holds about 34,000 distinct CDR3 sequences; about 18% are singletons and the top ten take 3.4%.

This rearrangement joins TRBV6-2 or TRBV6-3 to TRBJ2-1; D is unresolved. This receptor was identified in a human donor in good health. Material: effector memory CD4+ T cells from blood. The subset here: effector memory, CD45RA- CD27-. For the CDR3, the DNA is TGTGCCAGTCAATTAAACACCAATGAGCAGTTCTTC. Its translation: CASQLNTNEQFF.